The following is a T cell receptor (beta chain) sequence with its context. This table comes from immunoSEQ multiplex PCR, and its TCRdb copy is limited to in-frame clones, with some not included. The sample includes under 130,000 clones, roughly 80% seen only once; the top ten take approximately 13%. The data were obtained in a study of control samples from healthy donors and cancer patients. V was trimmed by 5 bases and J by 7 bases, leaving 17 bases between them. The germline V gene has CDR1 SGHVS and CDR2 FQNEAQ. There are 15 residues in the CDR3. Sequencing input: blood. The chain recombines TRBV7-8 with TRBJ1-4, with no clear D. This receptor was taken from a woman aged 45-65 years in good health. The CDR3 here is CASSRRRQASEKLFF. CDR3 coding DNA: TGTGCCAGCAGCCGGCGCCGTCAGGCTAGTGAAAAACTGTTTTTT.